The rows below give T cell receptor beta chains drawn from one sample of a study of blood T cell repertoires in COVID-19. Assay used: immunoSEQ multiplex PCR; TCRdb lists only in-frame clones, some missing. The sample lists some 80,000 clones, 88% seen once, with about 21% in the top ten. Sequenced material: peripheral blood. These receptors came from a human donor in a cohort sampled during active COVID-19. CDR3s include the opening cysteine and the closing phenylalanine or tryptophan. Not all rows give a size; the values are once, few, many and, for expanded clones, a class.

CDR3 protein | V gene | clone size
CASSLGIGTGPMRELFF | TRBV5-1 | .
CASSLANSGGQETQYF | TRBV5-1 | .
CASSLNDRGDEQFF | TRBV5-4 | once
CAWRPRVTNEKLFF | TRBV30 | .
CASSYSKGIQPQHF | TRBV6-5 | .
CASSLDRQFF | TRBV7-2 | .
CASSVDSSGQETQYF | TRBV9 | .
CASSQEVIPQRTQYF | TRBV4-3 | .
CASSLRGVNNEQFF | TRBV5-4 | .
CASSLRLAGGRYNEQFF | TRBV9 | .
CASSNGGRAANTIYF | TRBV21-1 | .
CASSMTSGGETQYF | TRBV9 | .
CASSLGGNYNSPLHF | TRBV7-9 | .
CASSQSGTGGWETQYF | TRBV23-1 | .
CASSHAQGSNQPQHF | TRBV28 | .
CASSQGSGGSSGNTIYF | TRBV4-3 | .
CATSRDRGLSGANVLTF | TRBV15 | .
CASSLGSGVGETQYF | TRBV7-6 | once
CASSPTGNTEAFF | TRBV7-9 | .
CASSSTSGGGYNEQFF | TRBV6-2/TRBV6-3 | .
CASRERRPIKETQYF | TRBV28 | .
CASSEGRGSNQPQHF | TRBV6-1 | .
CASSARRGQETQYF | TRBV6-2/TRBV6-3 | .
CASSPYRGNTGELFF | TRBV18 | once
CASSSTSGSYNEQFF | TRBV7-8 | .
CASSQASVADTQYF | TRBV4-3 | .
CASSLVSRGRNTIYF | TRBV11-2 | .
CASSWSEPAVMYEQFF | TRBV5-1 | .
CATSRDRYTQYF | TRBV15 | .
CASSSTGGGGNTIYF | TRBV7-9 | .
CASSLVQGGGSYEQYF | TRBV5-4 | .
CASNPQPGQGAYEQYF | TRBV5-1 | few
CASSPSTGTENEKLFF | TRBV5-5 | .
CASSSGGAPRETQYF | TRBV5-1 | .
CASSLGHIPEAFF | TRBV5-1 | .
CASSSAGHAFF | TRBV19 | .
CASSEQGFDGYTF | TRBV12-3/TRBV12-4 | .
CASSFRDTQYF | TRBV5-6 | .
CAWTRQGTQYF | TRBV30 | once
CASSPSGSANYGYTF | TRBV3-1/TRBV3-2 | .
CASSLSSSGTFDEQFF | TRBV27 | .